Described below is a single T cell receptor (beta chain) sequence and its context. This sample stems from a study of control samples from healthy donors and cancer patients. The method was immunoSEQ multiplex PCR; TCRdb's version includes in-frame clones alone and lacks a portion of them. The data hold about 22,000 clones, with approximately 80% observed a single time. The germline CDR1 and CDR2 sequences are SGHNT and YENEEA. J was trimmed by 3 bases and V by 3 bases; bases with no gene match: 8. This CDR3 region has 15 residues. This sequence originates from a man between 60 and 75 years old with head and neck cancer. The material sequenced was PBMCs. J is TRBJ2-7 and V is TRBV11-3, with TRBD2 identical over 7 bases. This chain's CDR3 is CASSLSGTTNYEQYF. DNA for the CDR3: TGTGCCAGCAGCTTGTCCGGGACTACCAACTACGAGCAGTACTTC. The full variable domain, completed using reference TRBV11-3 and TRBJ2-7, is EAGVVQSPRYKIIEKKQPVAFWCNPISGHNTLYWYLQNLGQGPELLIRYENEEAVDDSQLPKDRFSAERLKGVDSTLKIQPAELGDSAVYLCASSLSGTTNYEQYFGPGTRLTVT.